This note documents a single T cell receptor beta chain sequence. Its antigen is unknown. The sample belongs to a study of cytomegalovirus exposure and HLA in healthy donors. The PCR made use of 60 Vbeta and 13 Jbeta primers. Using immunoSEQ multiplex PCR, the repertoire was profiled, and TCRdb retains in-frame clones only, with some absent. The clone table shows tens of thousands of clones, with the ten largest holding over 1.5%. The CDR3 has 14 amino acids. The ends lost 6 bases at V and 3 bases at J; junction bases unmatched: 4. CDR1 MNHEY and CDR2 SVGAGI come from the germline V gene. Points from the study as a whole: The study reported that TCR beta sequences accurately predicted HLA-A and HLA-B alleles in most subjects.

Sample: PBMCs. The rearrangement joins TRBV6-5 to TRBJ2-7; 11 bases map to TRBD1. The clonotype originates from a woman aged 25 to 39 in good health and CMV-seronegative. CDR3 residues: CASSSGTGGYEQYF. As DNA, the CDR3 is TGTGCCAGCAGCTCCGGGACAGGGGGCTACGAGCAGTACTTC.